This is a list of T cell receptor beta chains from one sample in a study of blood T cells in healthy people across ages. A single record per CDR3 protein comes from TCRdb applying MiXCR to the 5' RACE reads. In the table there are roughly 2 million distinct CDR3 sequences, 49% of which are singletons. Material: blood. All receptors derive from a woman between 35 and 50 years old in good health. CDR3s leave out the opening cysteine and the closing phenylalanine or tryptophan.

v_gene: TRBV3-1; CDR3aa: ASSQGHQGPEQY
v_gene: TRBV12-3/TRBV12-4; CDR3aa: ASSPPGQGSDEQF
v_gene: TRBV11-2; CDR3aa: ASSLFPPTDTKGFSNQPQH
v_gene: TRBV5-1; CDR3aa: ASVREGVGITEAF
v_gene: TRBV6-2/TRBV6-3; CDR3aa: AALGGSTGANVLT
v_gene: TRBV27; CDR3aa: ASSLSMQRVLFGEQY
v_gene: TRBV27; CDR3aa: ASSLSTGLYNEQF
v_gene: TRBV7-2; CDR3aa: ASSWTAREQF
v_gene: TRBV20-1; CDR3aa: SARPLAGTQETQY
v_gene: TRBV20-1; CDR3aa: SARGQRYQETQY
v_gene: TRBV4-2; CDR3aa: AGSQGSGQGMETQY
v_gene: TRBV27; CDR3aa: ASSFSGGAAEQF
v_gene: TRBV4-1; CDR3aa: ASSQDTTYIPYEQY
v_gene: TRBV4-3; CDR3aa: ASSQMGGLGNEQF